Each of the 2 T cell receptor beta chains below was sequenced from the same sample in a study of T cells after posttransplantation cyclophosphamide. Clones were read by immunoSEQ multiplex PCR, and TCRdb kept only the in-frame ones, dropping some. The sample yields 30,000 to 45,000 clones, without any singletons. Input material: PBMCs. The receptors stem from a girl aged 10 to 17 in good health, CMV-negative, and a related stem cell transplant donor.

This clone appeared a few times. The gene calls are TRBV2 and TRBJ2-1; 9 positions match TRBD1. J gave up 4 bases and V 3 bases, and 1 base lay outside the gene matches. Germline CDR1 and CDR2: SNHLY and FYNNEI. The CDR3 runs to 14 residues. The DNA for the CDR3 is TGTGCCAGCAGTGAGGGACAGGGATACAATGAGCAGTTCTTC. Translation: CASSEGQGYNEQFF.

This clone was seen many times. The chain couples TRBV7-9 to TRBJ2-3; the match to TRBD2 covers 8 bases. CDR1 is SEHNR and CDR2 is FQNEAQ in the germline V gene (reference sequence). V was pared by 1 base and J by 7 bases, with 10 bases of the junction left unmatched. This CDR3 region has 16 residues. The CDR3: CASSLGTSGSGYTQYF. The CDR3 nucleotides read TGTGCCAGCAGCTTAGGAACTAGCGGTTCAGGATATACGCAGTATTTT.